This T cell receptor (beta chain) is from a study of cytomegalovirus exposure and HLA in healthy donors. Study-level findings and limits: CMV serostatus was the sole immune exposure data available. Sequences of the TCR beta chain were said to predict the HLA-A and HLA-B alleles of most subjects accurately.

Germline-derived CDR1 and CDR2 are SGHRS and YFSETQ. V was pared by 4 bases and J by 2 bases, with 6 bases of the junction left unmatched. The CDR3 loop spans 15 amino acids. This clone occurred once. Its antigen is still unknown. The PCR was carried out with 60 Vbeta primers and 13 Jbeta primers. The protocol was immunoSEQ multiplex PCR, while the TCRdb copy is restricted to in-frame clones and leaves out a portion. The sample consists of some 95,000 clones, about 75% of them appearing once. The V and J genes are TRBV5-1 and TRBJ2-7, with 10 bases that match TRBD1. The sample taken for sequencing was PBMCs. This TCR was recovered from a woman aged 40 to 50 in good health and CMV-seronegative. CDR3 protein: CASSNDRGPPYEQYF. For the CDR3, the DNA is TGCGCCAGCAGCAACGACAGGGGGCCTCCCTACGAGCAGTACTTC. Full variable domain (missing parts from reference TRBV5-1 and TRBJ2-7): KAGVTQTPRYLIKTRGQQVTLSCSPISGHRSVSWYQQTPGQGLQFLFEYFSETQRNKGNFPGRFSGRQFSNSRSEMNVSTLELGDSALYLCASSNDRGPPYEQYFGPGTRLTVT.